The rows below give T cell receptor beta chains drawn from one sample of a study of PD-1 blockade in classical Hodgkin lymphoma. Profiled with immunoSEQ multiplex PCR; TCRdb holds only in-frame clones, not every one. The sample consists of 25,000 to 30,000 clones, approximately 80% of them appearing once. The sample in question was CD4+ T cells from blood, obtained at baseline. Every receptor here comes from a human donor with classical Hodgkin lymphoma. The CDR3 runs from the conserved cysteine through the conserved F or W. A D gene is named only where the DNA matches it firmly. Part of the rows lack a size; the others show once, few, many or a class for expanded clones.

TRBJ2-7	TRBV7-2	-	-	CASSLGDISYEQYF	TGTGCCAGCAGCTTAGGGGACATCTCCTACGAGCAGTACTTC
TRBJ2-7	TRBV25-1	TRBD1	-	CASSPPLRQGARYEQYF	TGTGCCAGCAGCCCCCCCCTTCGACAGGGGGCAAGGTACGAGCAGTACTTC
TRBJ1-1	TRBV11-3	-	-	CASSSGENTEAFF	TGTGCCAGCAGCTCCGGAGAGAACACTGAAGCTTTCTTT
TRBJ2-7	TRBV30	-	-	CAWSVTAHEQYF	TGTGCCTGGAGTGTAACGGCTCACGAGCAGTACTTC
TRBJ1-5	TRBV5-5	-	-	CASSLEGLRPQHF	TGTGCCAGCAGCTTGGAGGGGCTTCGGCCCCAGCATTTT
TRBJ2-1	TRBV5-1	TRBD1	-	CASSLDRGPDEQFF	TGCGCCAGCAGCTTGGACAGGGGGCCAGATGAGCAGTTCTTC
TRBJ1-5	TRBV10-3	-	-	CAIRTASNQPQHF	TGTGCCATCAGGACGGCTAGCAATCAGCCCCAGCATTTT
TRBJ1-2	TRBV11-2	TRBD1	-	CASSSGQGNGGYTF	TGTGCCAGCAGCTCCGGACAGGGGAATGGTGGCTACACCTTC
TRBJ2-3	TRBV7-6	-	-	CASQTLTSTDTQYF	TGTGCCAGCCAGACCCTTACTAGCACAGATACGCAGTATTTT
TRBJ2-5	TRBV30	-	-	CAAGLQETQYF	TGTGCTGCCGGGCTACAAGAGACCCAGTACTTC
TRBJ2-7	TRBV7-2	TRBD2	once	CASSISPTSGVYEQYF	TGTGCCAGCAGCATATCGCCGACTAGCGGGGTTTACGAGCAGTACTTC
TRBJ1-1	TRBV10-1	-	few	CASSEVWNTEAFF	TGCGCCAGCAGTGAGGTGTGGAACACTGAAGCTTTCTTT
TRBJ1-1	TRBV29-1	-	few	CSVEFGQVNTEAFF	TGCAGCGTTGAATTTGGCCAGGTGAACACTGAAGCTTTCTTT
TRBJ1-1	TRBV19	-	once	CASSFRGRITEAFF	TGTGCCAGTAGTTTCCGGGGGCGGATCACTGAAGCTTTCTTT
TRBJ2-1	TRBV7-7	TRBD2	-	CASSFSGGASDEQFF	TGTGCCAGCAGTTTTAGCGGGGGGGCCAGCGATGAGCAGTTCTTC
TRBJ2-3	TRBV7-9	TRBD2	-	CASSIGLAGVDTQYF	TGTGCCAGCAGCATAGGACTAGCGGGGGTAGATACGCAGTATTTT
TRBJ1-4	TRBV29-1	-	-	CSVSPTGATNEKLFF	TGCAGCGTCTCCCCAACAGGTGCAACTAATGAAAAACTGTTTTTT
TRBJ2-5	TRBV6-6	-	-	CASSYETLGEETQYF	TGTGCCAGCAGTTACGAGACCCTCGGCGAAGAGACCCAGTACTTC
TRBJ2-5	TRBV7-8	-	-	CASSPPFIQETQYF	TGTGCCAGCAGCCCTCCGTTTATACAAGAGACCCAGTACTTC
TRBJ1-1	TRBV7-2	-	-	CASSLFPLTENTEAFF	TGTGCCAGCAGCTTGTTTCCACTTACAGAGAACACTGAAGCTTTCTTT
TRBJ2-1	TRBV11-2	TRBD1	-	CASSLAPTGSEQFF	TGTGCCAGCAGCTTAGCCCCGACAGGGAGTGAGCAGTTCTTC
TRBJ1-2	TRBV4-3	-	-	CASSQAPGGTNYGYTF	TGCGCCAGCAGCCAGGCTCCAGGCGGTACTAACTATGGCTACACCTTC
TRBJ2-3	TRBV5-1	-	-	CASSLAISSTDTQYF	TGCGCCAGCAGCTTGGCTATCTCCAGCACAGATACGCAGTATTTT
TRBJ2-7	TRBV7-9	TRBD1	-	CASSLKTGGLYEQYF	TGTGCCAGCAGCTTAAAAACAGGGGGGTTGTACGAGCAGTACTTC
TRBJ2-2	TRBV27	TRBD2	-	CATARRLAGAGELFF	TGTGCCACCGCCCGCCGGCTAGCGGGGGCCGGGGAGCTGTTTTTT
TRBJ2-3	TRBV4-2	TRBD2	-	CASSPHIGLAGGADTQYF	TGTGCCAGCAGCCCCCACATCGGTCTAGCGGGTGGGGCAGATACGCAGTATTTT
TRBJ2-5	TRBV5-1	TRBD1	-	CASSSQLTGNQETQYF	TGCGCCAGCAGCTCGCAATTGACAGGGAACCAAGAGACCCAGTACTTC
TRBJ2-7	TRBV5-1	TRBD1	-	CASSLGPRQGFYEQYF	TGCGCCAGCAGCTTGGGCCCTCGACAGGGTTTCTACGAGCAGTACTTC
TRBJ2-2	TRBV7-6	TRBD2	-	CASSPGTRNTGELFF	TGTGCCAGCAGCCCCGGGACTAGAAACACCGGGGAGCTGTTTTTT
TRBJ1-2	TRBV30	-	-	CAWTNRGARGYGYTF	TGTGCCTGGACCAATAGGGGGGCGCGGGGCTATGGCTACACCTTC
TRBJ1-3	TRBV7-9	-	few	CASSPQGKARSGNTIYF	TGTGCCAGCAGCCCACAAGGGAAGGCCCGCTCTGGAAACACCATATATTTT
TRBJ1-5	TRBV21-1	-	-	CASKPEQPQHF	TGTGCCAGCAAACCGGAACAGCCCCAGCATTTT
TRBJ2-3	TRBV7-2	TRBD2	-	CASSSATSGGPDTQYF	TGTGCCAGCAGCTCAGCGACTAGCGGGGGACCCGATACGCAGTATTTT
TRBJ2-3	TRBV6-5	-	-	CASSYNPPGTTDTQYF	TGTGCCAGCAGTTACAACCCGCCCGGGACCACAGATACGCAGTATTTT
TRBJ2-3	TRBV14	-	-	CASSLQGIDTQYF	TGTGCCAGCAGCCTTCAAGGTATAGATACGCAGTATTTT
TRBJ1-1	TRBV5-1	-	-	CASSLAVGSSEAFF	TGCGCCAGCAGCTTGGCGGTAGGGTCCTCTGAAGCTTTCTTT
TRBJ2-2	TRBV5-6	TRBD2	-	CASSAGLPNTGELFF	TGTGCCAGCAGCGCGGGACTACCGAACACCGGGGAGCTGTTTTTT
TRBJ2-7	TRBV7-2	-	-	CASSFGSGPYEQYF	TGTGCCAGCAGCTTCGGTTCAGGCCCTTACGAGCAGTACTTC
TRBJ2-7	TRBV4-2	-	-	CASSLKKGQGTFEQYF	TGTGCCAGCAGCCTAAAGAAGGGGCAGGGGACTTTCGAGCAGTACTTC
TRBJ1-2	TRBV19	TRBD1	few	CASTPADRVVSYTF	TGTGCCAGTACCCCCGCGGACAGGGTGGTAAGCTACACCTTC
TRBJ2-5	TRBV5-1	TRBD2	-	CASSPGTSGGVGIETQYF	TGCGCCAGCAGCCCGGGGACTAGCGGGGGGGTCGGAATAGAGACCCAGTACTTC
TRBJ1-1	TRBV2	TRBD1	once	CASRIQTGLYTEAFF	TGTGCCAGCAGGATCCAGACAGGGTTGTACACTGAAGCTTTCTTT
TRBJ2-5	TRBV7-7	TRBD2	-	CASSPLGLGGGETQYF	TGTGCCAGCAGCCCCCTTGGACTAGGCGGAGGAGAGACCCAGTACTTC
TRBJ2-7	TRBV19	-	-	CASSISGPYEQYF	TGTGCCAGTAGTATAAGCGGCCCCTACGAGCAGTACTTC
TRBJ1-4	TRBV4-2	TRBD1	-	CASSQGTALNEKLFF	TGTGCCAGCAGCCAGGGGACAGCTCTTAATGAAAAACTGTTTTTT
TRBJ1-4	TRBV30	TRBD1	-	CAWNRGRIGDGKLFF	TGTGCCTGGAACAGGGGGCGAATAGGGGACGGAAAACTGTTTTTT
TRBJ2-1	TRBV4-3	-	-	CASSQDLRRDSYNEQFF	TGCGCCAGCAGCCAAGATCTTCGACGGGACTCCTACAATGAGCAGTTCTTC
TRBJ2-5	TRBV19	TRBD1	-	CASRDGTGGGETQYF	TGTGCCAGTAGAGACGGGACAGGGGGCGGAGAGACCCAGTACTTC
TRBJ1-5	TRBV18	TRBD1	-	CASSLLSGQGSAQPQHF	TGTGCCAGCTCACTCCTCTCGGGACAGGGTTCCGCGCAGCCCCAGCATTTT
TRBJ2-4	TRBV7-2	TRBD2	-	CASSLGGGAHIQYF	TGTGCCAGCAGCTTAGGCGGGGGGGCTCACATTCAGTACTTC
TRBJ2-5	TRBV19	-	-	CASWAGSTQETQYF	TGTGCCAGTTGGGCAGGATCCACACAAGAGACCCAGTACTTC
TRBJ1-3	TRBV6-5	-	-	CASRDSAGNTIYF	TGTGCCAGCAGGGACAGTGCTGGAAACACCATATATTTT